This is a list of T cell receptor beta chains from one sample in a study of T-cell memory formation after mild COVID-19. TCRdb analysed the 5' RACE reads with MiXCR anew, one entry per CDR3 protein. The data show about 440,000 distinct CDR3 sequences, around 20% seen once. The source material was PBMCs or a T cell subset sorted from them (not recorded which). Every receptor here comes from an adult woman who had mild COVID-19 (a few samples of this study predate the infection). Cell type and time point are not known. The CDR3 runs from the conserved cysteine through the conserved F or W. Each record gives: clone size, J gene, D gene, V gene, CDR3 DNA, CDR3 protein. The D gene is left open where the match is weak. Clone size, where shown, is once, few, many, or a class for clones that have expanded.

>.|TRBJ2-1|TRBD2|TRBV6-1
TGTGCCAGCTCGAGCGGGGGGAGCAACGGAAACAATGAGCAGTTCTTC
CASSSGGSNGNNEQFF
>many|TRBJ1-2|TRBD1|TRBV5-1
TGTGCCAGCAGTTTGGCCGGGACAGGCTATGGCTACACCTTC
CASSLAGTGYGYTF
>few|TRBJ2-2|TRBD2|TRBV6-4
TGTGCCAGTTCCCGGGAGGGATCGAACACCGGGGAGCTGTTTTTT
CASSREGSNTGELFF
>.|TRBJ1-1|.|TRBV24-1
TGTGCCACCAGTGGGGGACACAACACTGAAGCTTTCTTT
CATSGGHNTEAFF
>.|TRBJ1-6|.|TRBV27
TGTGCCAGCAGCTGGGCCTTGGATTCACCCCTCCACTTT
CASSWALDSPLHF
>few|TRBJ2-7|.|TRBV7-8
TGTGCCAGCAGCTATGTTGCGGAGGCCAGGGGAGAGCAGTACTTC
CASSYVAEARGEQYF
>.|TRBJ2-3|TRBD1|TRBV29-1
TGCAGCGTTCCGCCGGACAGGGGGTTATTAGATACGCAGTATTTT
CSVPPDRGLLDTQYF
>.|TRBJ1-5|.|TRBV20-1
TGCAGTGTCGGGGGGGCAATAAGGGGCAATCAGCCCCAGCATTTT
CSVGGAIRGNQPQHF
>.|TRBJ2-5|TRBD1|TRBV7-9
TGTGCCAGCCGAACAGGGGGCCGAGAGACCCAGTACTTC
CASRTGGRETQYF
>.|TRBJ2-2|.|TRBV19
TGTGCCAGTGGGAGTCAAGGGACCGGGGCCGGGGAGCTGTTTTTT
CASGSQGTGAGELFF
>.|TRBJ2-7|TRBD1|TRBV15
TGTGCCACCAGCAGAGATTACGAACCGGGACAGGGGGCCTACGAGCAGTACTTC
CATSRDYEPGQGAYEQYF
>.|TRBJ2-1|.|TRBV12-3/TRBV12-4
TGTGCCAGCAGTATCGGAATAGCCGATTACAATGAGCAGTTCTTC
CASSIGIADYNEQFF
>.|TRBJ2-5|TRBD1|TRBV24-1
TGTGCCACCAGTACAGGGGTAGGAGAGACCCAGTACTTC
CATSTGVGETQYF
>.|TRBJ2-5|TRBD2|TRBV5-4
TGTGCCAGCAGCCTGGAACTAGCGGGGGGAGCGGAGACCCAGTACTTC
CASSLELAGGAETQYF
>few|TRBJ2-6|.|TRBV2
TGTGCCAGCATCGAGGGATCCGGGGCCAACGTCCTGACTTTC
CASIEGSGANVLTF
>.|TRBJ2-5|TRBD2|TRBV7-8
TGTGCCAGCAGCACGCCGGGACTAGCGGGAGATCTCTCCCATTGGTACTTC
CASSTPGLAGDLSHWYF
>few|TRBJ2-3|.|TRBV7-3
TGTGCCAGCAGCTTATTCTCCAACGCCGCCGGGGATACGCAGTATTTT
CASSLFSNAAGDTQYF
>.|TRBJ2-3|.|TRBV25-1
TGTGCCAGCACGGACAGTAGCACAGATACGCAGTATTTT
CASTDSSTDTQYF
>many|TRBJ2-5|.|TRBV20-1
TGCAGTGCTAGAGGACCCGGGACTCAAGAGACCCAGTACTTC
CSARGPGTQETQYF
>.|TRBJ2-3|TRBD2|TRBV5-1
TGCGCCAGCAGCAAGGAGACTAGCGGGGGGCCCCCAGATACGCAGTATTTT
CASSKETSGGPPDTQYF
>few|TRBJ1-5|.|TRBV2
TGTGCCAGCAGGTCAGGGGCTGGGGGTCGCAATCAGCCCCAGCATTTT
CASRSGAGGRNQPQHF
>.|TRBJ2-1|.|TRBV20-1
TGCAGTGCTCCGAGGCATGGGTCAGCCATATACAATGAGCAGTTCTTC
CSAPRHGSAIYNEQFF
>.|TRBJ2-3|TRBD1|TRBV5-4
TGTGCCAGCAGCCAAGGGACAGGGGGCAGCACAGATACGCAGTATTTT
CASSQGTGGSTDTQYF
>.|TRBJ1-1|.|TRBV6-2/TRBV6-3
TGTGCCAGCAGTCCCTATCCGGTCCGCACTGAAGCTTTCTTT
CASSPYPVRTEAFF